The entry below gives a single TCR beta chain sequence along with its context. This may come from a read error, since a much larger clone is one base off. The second PCR ran roughly 7 to 12 cycles with a sample-barcoded 5' primer and J-beta primers. Using its own MiXCR run on the 5' RACE reads, TCRdb lists one record per CDR3 protein. This repertoire shows about 1.4 million distinct CDR3 sequences, 59% found once; its top ten account for over 5%. This entry belongs to a study of blood T cells in healthy people across ages. The CDR3 is made up of 12 amino acids. The germline V gene has CDR1 MNHEY and CDR2 SMNVEV (reference sequence). V shed 7 bases and J shed 1 base, with 7 bases lying between them.

Material: blood. V and J are TRBV27 and TRBJ1-1; D is undetermined. This TCR was recovered from a man between 18 and 35 years old in good health. CDR3 nucleotides: TGTGCCAGCAATTCAGGGAACACTGAAGCTTTCTTT. This translates into CASNSGNTEAFF.